Many counts were recorded for the clone carrying this T cell receptor (beta chain). Healthy controls comprised blood bank volunteers in Maryland, USA. Where libraries were unsorted, they were derived from 2 million PBMCs stored at -80 degrees C. The CDR3 runs to 15 residues. V lost 4 bases to trimming and J lost 1 base, with 14 bases between them. CDR1 is SGHRS and CDR2 is YFSETQ in the germline V gene. This specimen comes from a study of neurological immune-mediated disorders. In TCRdb, the 5' RACE reads were re-called with MiXCR into one record per CDR3 protein. Of 72,000 or so distinct CDR3 sequences listed, 15% to 20% are singletons.

Sequenced input: PBMCs. The sequence was obtained from a woman in her forties in good health. The V and J genes are TRBV5-1 and TRBJ1-1, with a possible D match to TRBD1 (6 bases). The CDR3 DNA follows: TGCGCCAGCAGCGGAGGGTTGGGGGCGAACACTGAAGCTTTCTTT. Protein: CASSGGLGANTEAFF. The complete variable domain, with remaining parts taken from reference TRBV5-1 and TRBJ1-1, reads KAGVTQTPRYLIKTRGQQVTLSCSPISGHRSVSWYQQTPGQGLQFLFEYFSETQRNKGNFPGRFSGRQFSNSRSEMNVSTLELGDSALYLCASSGGLGANTEAFFGQGTRLTVV.